This T cell receptor beta chain was documented in a study of chemoradiotherapy in HPV16-positive cancers. Profiled with immunoSEQ multiplex PCR; TCRdb holds only in-frame clones, not every one. This sample has around 1,000 clones, with around 83% found just once. Findings of the study overall: Non-HPV-specific T cells did not expand in tumors during treatment, whereas candidate HPV-specific clones and E7-related motifs did.

The CDR3 is made up of 14 amino acids. The V end was cut by 4 bases, the J end by 9 bases, with 17 bases between. Germline V gene sequence: CDR1 SGDLS, CDR2 YYNGEE. Regarding this clone: Its specificity is unknown.

The sequence was collected from a human donor with HPV-associated anogenital cancer. The specimen comprised tumor tissue, sampled from a patient who underwent chemoradiotherapy. J is TRBJ2-1 and V is TRBV9; D unclear. The CDR3 is CASSLRTLGPEQFF. CDR3 in DNA: TGTGCCAGCAGCCTTCGTACCCTGGGTCCTGAGCAGTTCTTC.